The 31 T cell receptor beta chains below come from one sample, sequenced in a study of cytomegalovirus exposure and HLA in healthy donors. The PCR made use of 60 Vbeta and 13 Jbeta primers. TCRdb's table, derived via immunoSEQ multiplex PCR, lists solely in-frame clones and lacks some. The data hold over 150,000 clones, with 82% observed a single time. Sequencing was done on a sample of PBMCs. The source of these receptors is a man aged 45-60 years in good health and CMV-seropositive.

CDR3 DNA sequence: TGCGCCAGCAGCGGACTAGCGGGCCCCCAAGAGACCCAGTACTTC. Translating gives CASSGLAGPQETQYF. The rearrangement joins TRBV5-1 to TRBJ2-5, with TRBD2 matching over 11 bases. The CDR3 totals 15 residues. Germline V gene lookup returns CDR1 SGHRS and CDR2 YFSETQ. Unmatched junction bases numbered 3, after V lost 4 bases and J lost 1 base.

The chain couples TRBV19 to TRBJ1-1; possibly TRBD1 for D (5 bases). The CDR3 is 18 residues long. V lost 7 bases and J 3 bases, leaving 27 bases between the germline ends. Germline loops: CDR1 LNHDA, CDR2 SQIVND (reference sequence). This chain's CDR3 is CASTRLGAGSSFYTEAFF. The CDR3 nucleotides read TGTGCCAGTACCAGATTAGGGGCTGGGTCATCATTTTACACTGAAGCTTTCTTT.

The genes are TRBV19 and TRBJ2-3, with 8 bases fitting TRBD1. The CDR3 consists of 14 residues. CDR1 and CDR2 (germline): LNHDA, SQIVND (reference sequence). V shed 5 bases and J 3 bases; nucleotides not matched to a gene: 4. The CDR3 region is CASSLGQGTDTQYF. CDR3 coding DNA: TGTGCCAGTAGTCTAGGACAGGGAACAGATACGCAGTATTTT.

This chain uses TRBV6-5 with TRBJ1-1; 9 bases align to TRBD1. The CDR3 contains 14 residues. Germline assignment: CDR1 MNHEY and CDR2 SVGAGI. V trimming: 6 bases; J trimming: 7 bases; junction bases outside the gene matches: 9. This chain's CDR3 is CASRAGTGIFEAFF. The CDR3 nucleotides read TGTGCCAGCAGGGCCGGGACAGGGATCTTTGAAGCTTTCTTT.

This clone was detected only a few times. J is TRBJ1-6 and V is TRBV11-2; a weak D match, TRBD1 (5 bases). The CDR3 is made up of 18 amino acids. V lost 1 base and J lost 7, with 20 bases in between. CDR1 SGHAT and CDR2 FQNNGV come from the germline V gene. Written as DNA, the CDR3 is TGTGCCAGCAGCTTAGTAGGGGTGGCAGGTCTTACCAATTCACCCCTCCACTTT. Protein product: CASSLVGVAGLTNSPLHF. Complete variable domain (other parts from reference TRBV11-2 and TRBJ1-6): EAGVAQSPRYKIIEKRQSVAFWCNPISGHATLYWYQQILGQGPKLLIQFQNNGVVDDSQLPKDRFSAERLKGVDSTLKIQPAKLEDSAVYLCASSLVGVAGLTNSPLHFGNGTRLTVT.

This sequence joins TRBV5-1 and TRBJ2-7, with 7 bases identical to TRBD2. Germline V lookup: CDR1 SGHRS, CDR2 YFSETQ. Trimming took 0 bases from V and 6 from J; bases not matched to a gene: 6. The CDR3 is 14 amino acids. The CDR3 reads CASSLGGLRVEQYF. Here the CDR3 DNA reads TGCGCCAGCAGCTTGGGGGGACTAAGGGTCGAGCAGTACTTC.

V gene TRBV27 combines with J gene TRBJ2-1, with 14 bases matching TRBD2. The CDR3 contains 19 residues. Germline CDR1 MNHEY, CDR2 SMNVEV (reference sequence). Trimming removed 4 bases from V and 7 bases from J; junction bases left unmatched: 15. CDR3 in amino acids: CASSYGTRLAGGPMNEQFF. As DNA, the CDR3 is TGTGCCAGCAGTTATGGGACCCGACTAGCGGGAGGGCCTATGAATGAGCAGTTCTTC.

The chain is built from TRBV28 and TRBJ2-1; 8 nucleotides line up with TRBD2. V dropped 7 bases and J dropped 8; count of bases not matched to a gene: 16. The length of the CDR3 is 16 residues. Germline V lookup: CDR1 MDHEN, CDR2 SYDVKM. The CDR3 region is CASTINPGLGIYEQFF. CDR3 nucleotides: TGTGCCAGCACCATCAATCCGGGACTAGGGATCTATGAGCAGTTCTTC.

This clone was observed a single time. The CDR3 DNA reads as TGTGCCAGCAGCAAAACGACAGGGAACACTGAAGCTTTCTTT. This sequence encodes CASSKTTGNTEAFF. The chain recombines TRBV7-9 with TRBJ1-1; the D gene is possibly TRBD1 (6 bases). V was trimmed by 5 bases and J by 1 base, leaving 11 bases between them. Germline V gene data show CDR1 as SEHNR and CDR2 as FQNEAQ (reference sequence). This CDR3 is 14 amino acids long.

The chain combines TRBV28 with TRBJ1-2; 8 nucleotides match TRBD1. V was clipped by 2 bases and J by 2 bases; unmatched bases: 4. Germline V gives CDR1 MDHEN, CDR2 SYDVKM. CDR3 size: 15 residues. As DNA, the CDR3 is TGTGCCAGCAGTTTACCGGGACAGGAGAACTATGGCTACACCTTC. This codes for CASSLPGQENYGYTF.

This chain links TRBV6-4 with TRBJ2-3; 13 bases match TRBD2. Germline CDR1 reads MRHNA; CDR2 reads SNTAGT. V lost 5 bases, J lost 7 bases, and 6 bases stayed unmatched. The CDR3 extends over 15 amino acids. The CDR3, as DNA: TGTGCCAGCAGTCTAGGACTAGCGGGGGCCAATACGCAGTATTTT. Its translation: CASSLGLAGANTQYF.

The rearrangement links TRBV5-1 to TRBJ2-5, with 9 bases aligning to TRBD1. The CDR3 spans 13 residues. Trimming at V came to 5 bases and at J to 5 bases, leaving 4 bases not matched to a gene. Per germline, CDR1 SGHRS and CDR2 YFSETQ. This CDR3 reads CASRRTGDETQYF. The CDR3 DNA reads as TGCGCCAGCAGGCGGACAGGGGATGAGACCCAGTACTTC.

The J gene is TRBJ1-2, the V gene TRBV15; 8 bases agree with TRBD1. Trimming cost V 3 bases and J 8 bases; bases outside gene matches: 8. The CDR3 is made up of 14 amino acids. Germline V lookup: CDR1 LNHNV, CDR2 YYDKDF (reference sequence). CDR3 bases: TGTGCCACCAGCAGCCCGACAGGGGATCGGGGCTACACCTTC. Encoded protein: CATSSPTGDRGYTF.

This chain connects TRBV12-5 to TRBJ2-1; TRBD1 matches at 8 bases. This CDR3 has 15 residues. J lost 5 bases, V lost 7 bases, and 10 bases had no gene match. Germline values: CDR1 LGHNT, CDR2 FRNRAP. The CDR3 spells CASVPPGQANNEQFF. CDR3 coding DNA: TGTGCTAGTGTTCCCCCGGGACAGGCGAACAATGAGCAGTTCTTC.

A single count supports this clone. This chain uses TRBV11-2 with TRBJ1-2, with D perhaps TRBD1 (6 bases). The germline V gene has CDR1 SGHAT and CDR2 FQNNGV. This CDR3 region has 14 residues. V lost 5 bases and J lost 4, with 14 bases in between. As DNA, the CDR3 is TGTGCCAGCAGCCCAGAGAGACAGGTCTATGGCTACACCTTC. It yields the protein CASSPERQVYGYTF. Drawing the rest from reference TRBV11-2 and TRBJ1-2, the complete variable domain is EAGVAQSPRYKIIEKRQSVAFWCNPISGHATLYWYQQILGQGPKLLIQFQNNGVVDDSQLPKDRFSAERLKGVDSTLKIQPAKLEDSAVYLCASSPERQVYGYTFGSGTRLTVV.

The genes are TRBV2 and TRBJ2-1, with D tentatively TRBD2 (6 bases). CDR3 length equals 13 residues. Trimming took 5 bases from V and 5 from J, leaving 10 bases between them. Germline loops: CDR1 SNHLY, CDR2 FYNNEI. The CDR3 DNA sequence: TGTGCCAGCAGTTATAGCGGTGACAATGAGCAGTTCTTC. Translation: CASSYSGDNEQFF.

This clone was seen only a few times. This chain links TRBV4-1 with TRBJ2-7; D might be TRBD2 (6 bases). V was trimmed by 0 bases and J by 6 bases, leaving 15 bases between them. Germline CDR1 is MGHRA and CDR2 is YSYEKL. The CDR3 sequence is 15 residues long. Here the CDR3 DNA reads TGCGCCAGCAGCCAAGATCTCGGGAGTGCTGCCGAGCAGTACTTC. Protein sequence: CASSQDLGSAAEQYF.

V gene TRBV6-5 combines with J gene TRBJ1-5; 7 positions agree with TRBD1. There are 14 residues in the CDR3. Germline loops: CDR1 MNHEY, CDR2 SVGAGI. The junction had 4 bases not matched to a gene; V was cut back by 4 bases and J by 4 bases. Written as DNA, the CDR3 is TGTGCCAGCAGTTTGGGACAGTGGAATCAGCCCCAGCATTTT. Its translation is CASSLGQWNQPQHF.

This chain links TRBV7-2 with TRBJ1-2; TRBD1 is a possible D gene (6 bases). Germline V lookup: CDR1 SGHTA, CDR2 FQGNSA. This CDR3 is 14 amino acids long. V was cut by 6 bases and J by 4 bases, with 15 bases left in between. The CDR3 loop is CASSSFTGPYGYTF. CDR3 DNA sequence: TGTGCCAGCAGTTCCTTCACAGGGCCCTATGGCTACACCTTC.

The V and J genes are TRBV7-2 and TRBJ2-2, with D tentatively TRBD1 (6 bases). The length of the CDR3 is 15 residues. Trimming cost V 4 bases and J 4 bases, with 13 bases left between them. Germline lookup yields CDR1 SGHTA and CDR2 FQGNSA. This CDR3 reads CASSSQGFLTGELFF. The CDR3 bases are TGTGCCAGCAGCTCTCAGGGGTTCCTCACCGGGGAGCTGTTTTTT.

The chain links TRBV29-1 to TRBJ1-3, with a weak D call TRBD1 (5 bases). The CDR3 has 16 residues. V shed 1 base and J shed 2 bases, with 15 bases lying between them. From germline, CDR1 is SQVTM and CDR2 ANQGSEA. The CDR3 DNA reads TGCAGCGTTGAAGCTAGGGGTGGTAGGGCTGGAAACACCATATATTTT. This codes for CSVEARGGRAGNTIYF.

This clone was seen a handful of times. The chain joins TRBV6-1 to TRBJ2-1, with TRBD2 identical over 9 bases. The ends lost 6 bases at V and 9 bases at J; junction bases unmatched: 9. CDR3 length: 14 residues. Germline CDR1 reads MNHNS; CDR2 reads SASEGT. The CDR3 DNA follows: TGTGCCAGCAGCCTTAGCGGGAGTGGGGGTGAGCAGTTCTTC. This translates into CASSLSGSGGEQFF.

This sequence joins TRBV27 and TRBJ2-7; no definite D call. Trimming pared 5 bases from V and 3 bases from J, leaving 8 bases between. Germline CDR1 reads MNHEY; CDR2 reads SMNVEV (reference sequence). The CDR3 loop spans 12 amino acids. The CDR3 region has the DNA TGTGCCAGCAGTGACCCAGGCTACGAGCAGTACTTC. Protein: CASSDPGYEQYF.

In its sample, this clone was seen once. V usage is TRBV5-4 and J usage is TRBJ1-3; TRBD1 aligns across 7 bases. CDR3 length: 15 residues. Germline-derived CDR1 and CDR2 are SGHNT and YYREEE (reference sequence). J was trimmed by 4 bases and V by 0 bases; bases with no gene match: 4. The CDR3 reads CASSLGDRNGNTIYF. The CDR3 DNA is TGTGCCAGCAGCTTGGGGGACAGAAACGGAAACACCATATATTTT.

J is TRBJ1-2 and V is TRBV7-8; 10 positions match TRBD1. Germline V CDR1 and CDR2: SGHVS, FQNEAQ. The CDR3 is 14 residues long. The V gene end was trimmed by 1 base and the J gene end by 10 bases; junction bases not matched to a gene: 6. The CDR3 bases are TGTGCCAGCAGCTTAGTGGGACAGGGGTCTGACTACACCTTC. Translated, it gives CASSLVGQGSDYTF.

This clone showed up just a few times. This chain links TRBV11-1 with TRBJ2-7, with 9 bases that match TRBD2. The germline gives CDR1 SGHAT, CDR2 FQDESV (reference sequence). This CDR3 contains 18 residues. J gave up 2 bases and V 5 bases, and 16 bases lay outside the gene matches. The CDR3 DNA sequence: TGTGCCAGCAGCATAAGTATGGCGGGGGGGCCTCAAACCTACGAGCAGTACTTC. Amino acid sequence: CASSISMAGGPQTYEQYF.

This sequence joins TRBV6-6 and TRBJ2-7; 8 bases agree with TRBD2. V lost 10 bases, J lost 4 bases, and 12 bases stayed unmatched. The CDR3 contains 14 residues. In germline, CDR1 is MNHNY, CDR2 SVGAGI (reference sequence). CDR3 DNA: TGTGCCACTCTCCGGGGGGGTTCGTCGTACGAGCAGTACTTC. As protein: CATLRGGSSYEQYF.

J is TRBJ2-3 and V is TRBV28; TRBD1 is a possible D gene (6 bases). CDR3 length equals 15 residues. Between the trimmed V and J ends, which lost 7 bases and 4 bases, there was a span of 18 bases. CDR1 and CDR2 from the germline V gene are MDHEN and SYDVKM. The CDR3 is CASTQDRGFSDTQYF. As DNA, the CDR3 is TGTGCCAGCACCCAAGATAGGGGGTTTTCAGATACGCAGTATTTT.

The chain combines TRBV7-6 with TRBJ2-3; 9 bases align to TRBD1. Germline V gene data show CDR1 as SGHVS and CDR2 as FNYEAQ. The V segment lost 3 bases and the J segment 3 bases; nucleotides outside the gene matches: 10. The CDR3 runs 17 residues. CDR3 amino acids: CASSLGQGQVRTDTQYF. The CDR3 DNA is TGTGCCAGCAGCTTGGGACAGGGTCAGGTTAGAACAGATACGCAGTATTTT.

This clone has only one observation. The junction shows a germline mismatch at one end, possibly a read error. J is TRBJ2-7 and V is TRBV7-9; 8 bases agree with TRBD2. Looked up from germline, CDR1 is SEHNR and CDR2 is FQNEAQ (reference sequence). The CDR3 contains 14 residues. CDR3: CSSSTTGGGDEQYF. Here the CDR3 DNA reads TGTTCCAGCAGCACCACGGGGGGGGGCGACGAGCAGTACTTC.

This clone appeared a single time. Other DNA variants within this sample encode the same CDR3. CDR3 coding DNA: TGTGCCAGCAGTTCCTCCTCCTACGAGCAGTACTTC. Translation gives CASSSSSYEQYF. The chain employs TRBV27 and TRBJ2-7; D not resolved. In germline, CDR1 is MNHEY, CDR2 SMNVEV (reference sequence). V lost 4 bases to trimming and J lost 0 bases, with 4 bases between them. This CDR3 has 12 residues.